This T cell receptor (beta chain) was found in a study of graft-versus-host responses after intestinal transplantation (dated by TCRdb to about 2021). A note on the overall study: The transplants that recipients received were multivisceral, liver-intestinal, or isolated intestinal. Every recipient was given anti-thymocyte globulin induction, then maintenance tacrolimus and steroids for around three years. After intestinal transplantation, graft-versus-host and host-versus-graft alloreactive T cell clones were followed in the graft, circulation and bone marrow using bulk TCR-beta CDR3 sequencing. Alloreactive clones were identified by sequencing pre-transplant mixed lymphocyte reaction products and comparing them with unstimulated pre-transplant donor and recipient T cells. Of the roughly 24 intestinal transplant recipients enrolled in the cohort, one of whom was a retransplant, a few patients without pretransplant specimens were excluded. Donor T cell macrochimerism was defined as a peak of at least 4% donor T cells among recipient peripheral blood mononuclear cells. Samples from three later patients were sequenced in-house on an Illumina MiSeq with MiXCR processing rather than by the commercial service.

The research as a whole found: In the allografts of patients with donor T cell macrochimerism, GvH to HvG T cell clonal ratios were high. GvH clones turned up in recipient bone marrow, with some appearing earlier in ileal mucosa or blood, a pattern consistent with an intestinal mucosal origin. Conclusions were limited by the relatively low number and heterogeneity of intestinal transplant patients. Peak levels of circulating GvH clones were associated with declines in HvG clones early after transplant.

The library was made by the immunoSEQ multiplex PCR assay. For most patients, genomic DNA was isolated using the Qiagen DNeasy Blood and Tissue Kit and was shipped frozen to Adaptive Biotechnologies for TCR sequencing. High-throughput TCR-beta CDR3 sequencing of genomic DNA from most patients was performed by Adaptive Biotechnologies. For the original study's pipeline: TCR sequencing data for 18 patients were retrieved from Adaptive's ImmunoSEQ software; a few other patients were processed with MiXCR and VDJtools. To correct CD4 versus CD8 sorting errors, any sequence found in both subsets at a frequency ratio below 5:1 was removed. CDR3 nucleotide sequences shared by donor and recipient were removed because the origin of these sequences could not be assigned. To count as alloreactive, a clone needed at least 2-fold expansion over unstimulated cells and a minimum CFSE-low frequency of 0.002% (template counts) or 0.001% (read counts). A clone was considered mappable if detected in the sequenced pre-transplant spleen, lymph node, or MLR CFSE-low populations of the donor or recipient. Cumulative frequency of alloreactive clones was calculated as a percentage of all sequences weighted by copy number. Held by TCRdb, this immuneACCESS table contains in-frame sequences only and omits some clones. Under half of the omission traces to an unresolved V gene where checked; the cause of the rest is unknown. Clone size and V and J calls were adopted from that table, with D and trimming inferred from the DNA. The sample table contains about 100,000 clones; only one count was recorded for more than 85% of them. Over 0.95% of the sample goes to the ten largest clones.

Comment on this clone: Its recognized antigen is unknown. No much larger clonotype is one base removed from it; base qualities were not supplied.

The time point label of this sample denotes: cells obtained before transplantation from donor or recipient. CD3+CD4+ and CD3+CD8+ populations were FACS-sorted from unstimulated pre-transplant donor and recipient cells taken from spleen or lymph nodes. The TCR sequence derives from a human donor who was the organ donor for an intestinal transplant. The material sequenced was unstimulated CD4+ T cells sorted from spleen or lymph node cells, taken before transplant.

The DNA sequence is given as TGTGCCAGCAGCTTCGAGGGCTATGGCTACACCTTC. Translation gives CASSFEGYGYTF. The chain joins TRBV5-4 to TRBJ1-2; no D gene can be assigned with confidence. V and J lose 2 bases and 4 bases, and a span of 6 bases separates them. Looking up the germline V gene (reference sequence) yields CDR1 SGHNT and CDR2 YYREEE. From the cysteine through the phenylalanine, the CDR3 covers 12 amino acids. The only DNA kept is the CDR3, 36 bases in frame from the first base. With the portions outside the CDR3 filled from the reference TRBV5-4 and TRBJ1-2 genes, the complete variable region becomes ETGVTQSPTHLIKTRGQQVTLRCSSQSGHNTVSWYQQALGQGPQFIFQYYREEENGRGNFPPRFSGLQFPNYSSELNVNALELDDSALYLCASSFEGYGYTFGSGTRLTVV.